Presented here are 29 T cell receptor beta chains from one specimen sequenced in a study of cytomegalovirus exposure and HLA in healthy donors. PCR used 60 Vbeta primers and 13 Jbeta primers. Data came from immunoSEQ multiplex PCR; TCRdb stores just in-frame clones and leaves some out. The table includes about 120,000 clones, about four fifths detected once. The sequenced material came from PBMCs. Every receptor here comes from a woman aged 35 to 49 in good health and CMV-seronegative.

This chain joins TRBV7-2 and TRBJ2-7; possible D gene TRBD2, 6 bases. Germline CDR1 reads SGHTA; CDR2 reads FQGNSA. V lost 5 bases, J lost 6 bases, and 14 bases lay in between. The CDR3 has 13 residues. In DNA, the CDR3 is TGTGCCAGCAGCAGAGGAGGGGTTGGCGAGCAGTACTTC. Encoded protein: CASSRGGVGEQYF.

The chain recombines TRBV4-2 with TRBJ1-1; D is undetermined. The CDR3 length is 15 residues. With 0 bases removed from V and 1 base from J, the gap between germline ends came to 9 bases. The germline V gene encodes CDR1 LGHNA and CDR2 YNFKEQ. CDR3 residues: CASSQEAGSNTEAFF. CDR3 sequence (DNA): TGTGCCAGCAGCCAAGAGGCAGGTTCGAACACTGAAGCTTTCTTT.

The V and J genes are TRBV18 and TRBJ1-6; D is unresolved. Trimming took 3 bases from V and 9 from J, leaving 15 bases between them. This CDR3 region has 15 residues. Germline CDR1 KGHSH, CDR2 LQKENI. The CDR3 bases are TGTGCCAGCTCACCGGTTCAGGATCCCCGTTCACCCCTCCACTTT. Translation gives CASSPVQDPRSPLHF.

The V gene is TRBV27, the J gene TRBJ2-7, with 10 nucleotides matching TRBD1. V trimming: 6 bases; J trimming: 3 bases; junction bases outside the gene matches: 8. Germline loops: CDR1 MNHEY, CDR2 SMNVEV (reference sequence). The CDR3 is 15 amino acids. The CDR3 is CASRRRQGALYEQYF. In DNA, the CDR3 is TGTGCCAGCAGGAGGAGACAGGGGGCCCTCTACGAGCAGTACTTC.

The chain recombines TRBV19 with TRBJ2-1, with 10 bases identical to TRBD2. Germline values: CDR1 LNHDA, CDR2 SQIVND (reference sequence). The CDR3 consists of 14 residues. The junction had 5 bases not matched to a gene; V was cut back by 5 bases and J by 7 bases. In nucleotides, the CDR3 is TGTGCCAGTAGTCCTAGCGGGAGTAAGAATGAGCAGTTCTTC. Translated, it gives CASSPSGSKNEQFF. The full variable domain, rest sourced from reference TRBV19 and TRBJ2-1, is DGGITQSPKYLFRKEGQNVTLSCEQNLNHDAMYWYRQDPGQGLRLIYYSQIVNDFQKGDIAEGYSVSREKKESFPLTVTSAQKNPTAFYLCASSPSGSKNEQFFGPGTRLTVL.

The genes are TRBV7-2 and TRBJ1-2; tentatively, D is TRBD1 (6 bases). V was pared by 5 bases and J by 5 bases, with 9 bases between. The CDR3 consists of 12 residues. The germline gives CDR1 SGHTA, CDR2 FQGNSA. Here the CDR3 reads CASSRDTYGYTF. The CDR3 nucleotides read TGTGCCAGCAGCCGGGACACATATGGCTACACCTTC.

V usage is TRBV5-1 and J usage is TRBJ1-3, with 7 bases that match TRBD1. CDR1 is SGHRS, CDR2 YFSETQ, per germline. This CDR3 has 16 amino acids. V shed 0 bases and J 0 bases; nucleotides not matched to a gene: 3. CDR3 sequence: CASSLGGTVSGNTIYF. In DNA, the CDR3 is TGCGCCAGCAGCTTGGGAGGGACAGTCTCTGGAAACACCATATATTTT. Full variable domain (outside the CDR3, taken from reference TRBV5-1 and TRBJ1-3): KAGVTQTPRYLIKTRGQQVTLSCSPISGHRSVSWYQQTPGQGLQFLFEYFSETQRNKGNFPGRFSGRQFSNSRSEMNVSTLELGDSALYLCASSLGGTVSGNTIYFGEGSWLTVV.

CDR3 loop: CASSQDRGAADTQYF. The CDR3 DNA reads as TGTGCCAGCAGCCAAGATCGGGGGGCAGCAGATACGCAGTATTTT. V is TRBV4-2 and J is TRBJ2-3, with D tentatively TRBD2 (7 bases). Germline V gene data show CDR1 as LGHNA and CDR2 as YNFKEQ. V was shortened by 0 bases and J by 4 bases, with 11 bases between the two germline ends. This CDR3 is 15 amino acids long.

This clone has a handful of counts. The chain joins TRBV28 to TRBJ1-5; 10 bases map to TRBD1. CDR1 and CDR2 (germline): MDHEN, SYDVKM. The CDR3 spans 15 residues. V lost 6 bases, J lost 6 bases, and 8 bases stayed unmatched. This CDR3 reads CASRPRGTGVQPQHF. For the CDR3, the DNA is TGTGCCAGCAGGCCTAGAGGGACAGGGGTTCAGCCCCAGCATTTT.

This clone has only a few counts. This sequence joins TRBV5-1 and TRBJ1-3; possibly TRBD1 for D (6 bases). CDR3 length: 14 amino acids. CDR1 and CDR2 (germline): SGHRS, YFSETQ. The V end was cut by 5 bases, the J end by 4 bases, with 13 bases between. The CDR3 region is CASRLTGYGNTIYF. The CDR3 DNA follows: TGCGCCAGCAGACTTACAGGGTACGGAAACACCATATATTTT.

The chain employs TRBV6-4 and TRBJ2-1; TRBD2 might be the D (7 bases). There are 14 residues in the CDR3. Germline loops: CDR1 MRHNA, CDR2 SNTAGT. V was pared by 4 bases and J by 7 bases, with 14 bases between. CDR3 protein: CASSVMEGGNEQFF. The CDR3 nucleotides are TGTGCCAGCAGTGTTATGGAGGGGGGGAATGAGCAGTTCTTC.

The CDR3 reads CASSLGGGGPYEQYF. Written as DNA, the CDR3 is TGTGCCAGCAGCTTGGGTGGGGGGGGCCCCTACGAGCAGTACTTC. The chain uses TRBV7-3 and TRBJ2-7; possible D gene TRBD2, 7 bases. The germline V and J ends were trimmed by 3 bases and 2 bases, with 14 bases remaining between them. Germline V gene data show CDR1 as SGHTA and CDR2 as FQGTGA. The CDR3 consists of 15 residues.

The V call is TRBV27, the J call TRBJ2-7; TRBD1 agrees at 7 bases. Germline V gene sequence: CDR1 MNHEY, CDR2 SMNVEV (reference sequence). V trimming: 4 bases; J trimming: 7 bases; junction bases outside the gene matches: 10. This CDR3 comprises 14 residues. CDR3 coding DNA: TGTGCCAGCAGTTCAACAGGGGCTCGGAGGGAGCAGTACTTC. It codes for CASSSTGARREQYF.

V and J are TRBV11-2 and TRBJ2-5, with 11 nucleotides matching TRBD2. The J call could be wrong; TRBJ2-7 is a better fit for the DNA end. Germline loops: CDR1 SGHAT, CDR2 FQNNGV. This CDR3 has 14 residues. The CDR3 loop is CASTQTSGVYEQYF. In DNA, the CDR3 is TGTGCCAGCACCCAGACTAGCGGGGTCTACGAGCAGTACTTC.

This clone was seen only once. The chain couples TRBV5-1 to TRBJ2-3; 8 bases agree with TRBD2. The CDR3 is made up of 15 amino acids. Germline V gene sequence: CDR1 SGHRS, CDR2 YFSETQ. The trim removed 4 bases at V and 1 base at J, leaving 5 bases unmatched. CDR3: CASSRAREGTDTQYF. As DNA, the CDR3 is TGCGCCAGCAGCAGGGCGCGGGAGGGCACAGATACGCAGTATTTT.

The chain links TRBV18 to TRBJ2-2, with 11 nucleotides matching TRBD2. The CDR3 length is 15 residues. Unmatched junction bases numbered 4, after V lost 5 bases and J lost 5 bases. Germline assignment: CDR1 KGHSH and CDR2 LQKENI. As DNA, the CDR3 is TGTGCCAGCTCAATGGGACTAGCGGTGACCGGGGAGCTGTTTTTT. As protein: CASSMGLAVTGELFF.

This clone was picked up a small number of times. This chain uses TRBV27 with TRBJ1-1, with D perhaps matching TRBD1 (5 bases). The germline V and J ends were trimmed by 2 bases and 7 bases, with 8 bases remaining between them. CDR1 and CDR2 (germline): MNHEY, SMNVEV (reference sequence). The CDR3 has 12 residues. CDR3 protein: CASSLRGGEAFF. The CDR3 region has the DNA TGTGCCAGCAGTTTACGCGGGGGTGAAGCTTTCTTT.

This clone was picked up a small number of times. The chain employs TRBV4-2 and TRBJ2-1; TRBD2 agrees at 12 bases. This CDR3 is built from 16 residues. J gave up 9 bases and V 0 bases, and 6 bases lay outside the gene matches. Germline CDR1 is LGHNA and CDR2 is YNFKEQ. Here the CDR3 reads CASSQDAGLAGSEQFF. In DNA, the CDR3 is TGTGCCAGCAGCCAAGATGCAGGACTAGCGGGGTCTGAGCAGTTCTTC.

The chain joins TRBV10-2 to TRBJ2-1; 10 positions match TRBD2. The J segment lost 0 bases and the V segment lost 5 bases, leaving 10 bases of the junction unmatched. The CDR3 totals 18 residues. Per the germline V gene, CDR1 is WSHSY and CDR2 is SAAADI. CDR3 sequence: CASSSGTSVGSSYNEQFF. The CDR3 DNA sequence: TGCGCCAGCAGTTCCGGGACTAGCGTGGGTAGCTCCTACAATGAGCAGTTCTTC.

This clone was counted between two and nine times. The genes are TRBV5-6 and TRBJ1-2; the match to TRBD1 covers 7 bases. Germline loops: CDR1 SGHDT, CDR2 YYEEEE. This CDR3 has 13 amino acids. J lost 6 bases, V lost 0 bases, and 2 bases had no gene match. The CDR3 coding sequence is TGTGCCAGCAGCTTGGGACAGGGACATGGCTACACCTTC. It encodes CASSLGQGHGYTF.

This sequence joins TRBV28 and TRBJ1-5, with TRBD1 identical over 9 bases. Germline V lookup: CDR1 MDHEN, CDR2 SYDVKM. CDR3 size: 15 residues. After removal of 6 bases from V and 6 bases from J, the junction contained 9 bases not matched to a gene. CDR3 sequence (DNA): TGTGCCAGCAGAATTGGGGACAGGGATAGTCAGCCCCAGCATTTT. Translation: CASRIGDRDSQPQHF.

The chain carries TRBV18 and TRBJ1-2; TRBD1 aligns across 7 bases. Looked up from germline, CDR1 is KGHSH and CDR2 is LQKENI. Trimming removed 5 bases from V and 2 bases from J; junction bases left unmatched: 8. The CDR3 runs to 15 residues. CDR3 DNA: TGTGCCAGCTCAGGAGGGACAGAGAAAAACTATGGCTACACCTTC. Translating gives CASSGGTEKNYGYTF.

The chain has TRBV19 and TRBJ1-1, with no clear D. Looked up from germline, CDR1 is LNHDA and CDR2 is SQIVND (reference sequence). With 3 bases removed from V and 0 bases from J, the gap between germline ends came to 8 bases. The CDR3 has 14 amino acids. CDR3 protein: CASSIQAMNTEAFF. DNA for the CDR3: TGTGCCAGTAGTATTCAGGCGATGAACACTGAAGCTTTCTTT.

The V and J genes are TRBV7-3 and TRBJ2-6; D might be TRBD2 (6 bases). Germline loops: CDR1 SGHTA, CDR2 FQGTGA. V was pared by 9 bases and J by 0 bases, with 21 bases between. There are 18 residues in the CDR3. CDR3 loop: CASKRGEVVLSGANVLTF. In DNA form, the CDR3 reads TGTGCCAGTAAGCGAGGGGAGGTCGTCCTCTCTGGGGCCAACGTCCTGACTTTC.

This sequence joins TRBV10-2 and TRBJ1-5; D gene ambiguous. Trimming left V 5 bases short and J 3 bases short, with 14 bases between. The CDR3 runs 15 residues. CDR1 is WSHSY and CDR2 is SAAADI in the germline V gene. The DNA of the CDR3 is TGCGCCAGCAGTCTAAGATGGGAGCTCAATCAGCCCCAGCATTTT. Translating it yields CASSLRWELNQPQHF.

The V call is TRBV18, the J call TRBJ1-1; TRBD1 is a possible D gene (5 bases). Germline V gene lookup returns CDR1 KGHSH and CDR2 LQKENI. Trimming took off 0 bases at V and 0 bases at J, with 11 bases between the two ends. CDR3 length: 16 residues. The CDR3 loop is CASSPPSKGMNTEAFF. The CDR3 nucleotides read TGTGCCAGCTCACCACCGTCTAAGGGGATGAACACTGAAGCTTTCTTT.

The V call is TRBV2, the J call TRBJ2-3, with a weak D call TRBD2 (6 bases). The ends were cut back, 7 bases at V and 0 bases at J, with 11 bases in the middle. The CDR3 covers 14 residues. Germline CDR1 is SNHLY and CDR2 is FYNNEI. CDR3 DNA sequence: TGTGCCAGCATGTGGCGGGATAGCACAGATACGCAGTATTTT. Encoded protein: CASMWRDSTDTQYF.

A few counts support this clone. The chain recombines TRBV11-3 with TRBJ2-5, with a possible D match to TRBD1 (6 bases). V gave up 5 bases and J gave up 5 bases, with 18 bases separating them. The CDR3 is 15 amino acids. Germline-derived CDR1 and CDR2 are SGHNT and YENEEA. CDR3: CASSPTVGARETQYF. The CDR3 DNA follows: TGTGCCAGCAGCCCCACGGTGGGGGCCCGGGAGACCCAGTACTTC.

V and J are TRBV7-9 and TRBJ2-3; possible D gene TRBD1, 6 bases. Trimming removed 1 base from V and 3 bases from J, with 8 bases in between. CDR3 length equals 14 residues. The germline V gene encodes CDR1 SEHNR and CDR2 FQNEAQ (reference sequence). For the CDR3, the DNA is TGTGCCAGCAGCTTAGTCAGGGGAACAGATACGCAGTATTTT. It is translated as CASSLVRGTDTQYF.